This T cell receptor beta chain was obtained from a study of T cell responses to AZD1222 COVID-19 vaccine. Study outcomes and limitations: Spike-wide vaccine-associated CD4 TCRs dominated at 160-218 and 743-854. Reports indicate that nearly half of spike-specific TCRs are directed at unmutated variant regions. In a largely white British group with more females than males, clonal diversity was possibly underestimated.

CDR3 length: 15 amino acids. V lost 4 bases, J lost 4 bases, and 14 bases lay in between. Germline CDR1 PRHDT, CDR2 FYEKMQ (reference sequence). This clone was observed a few times. The antigen remains undetermined. The table came from immunoSEQ multiplex PCR; TCRdb's copy has only in-frame clones and leaves some out. The repertoire holds roughly 70,000 clones, with around 85% as singletons. Source: peripheral blood, taken on day 0 of AZD1222 vaccination. The clonotype was recovered from an adult in good health. The chain has TRBV13 and TRBJ2-1; either TRBD1 or TRBD2 may fit D (5 bases each). CDR3 residues: CASSSHGTLYNEQFF. The CDR3 DNA reads as TGTGCCAGCAGCTCCCACGGGACCCTATACAATGAGCAGTTCTTC.